The T cell receptor (beta chain) under discussion was sequenced for a study of shared clonotypes between healthy human individuals. Some clones are missing from TCRdb's copy, which holds only in-frame ones; the method was immunoSEQ multiplex PCR. The top ten hold approximately 0.3% of the sample, which has 600,000 or so clones, roughly 98% seen once. Naivety among CD8 cells was defined by CD45RO negativity and positive CCR7 selection, thereby excluding terminally differentiated effector memory CD45RA+ cells. CDR3 size: 15 residues. Germline assignment: CDR1 MDHEN and CDR2 SYDVKM. The V segment lost 4 bases and the J segment 5 bases; nucleotides outside the gene matches: 7.

The gene calls are TRBV28 and TRBJ2-7, with 11 bases aligning to TRBD1. What was sequenced was naive CD8+ T cells sorted from blood. The receptor was derived from a young man in good health. CDR3: CASSSGQGAINEQYF. Written as DNA, the CDR3 is TGTGCCAGCAGTTCAGGACAGGGGGCTATCAACGAGCAGTACTTC. Full variable domain (remainder filled in from reference TRBV28 and TRBJ2-7): DVKVTQSSRYLVKRTGEKVFLECVQDMDHENMFWYRQDPGLGLRLIYFSYDVKMKEKGDIPEGYSVSREKKERFSLILESASTNQTSMYLCASSSGQGAINEQYFGPGTRLTVT.